This TCR beta chain is drawn from a study of blood T cell repertoires in COVID-19. About the study: Specimens from acute and convalescent COVID-19 originated in the United States, Italy and Spain.

Source study methods: The authors estimated nucleated cell counts from reference gene primer amplification. Method: immunoSEQ multiplex PCR; TCRdb's copy keeps in-frame clones and lacks some. For V, J and clone size, that table is used; D and trimming come from the DNA. This sample has roughly 170,000 clones; around 90% occur once, and the top ten carry around 3%. The clonotype comes from a man aged 35-49 years with active or convalescent COVID-19. Sequencing was done on a sample of peripheral blood.

CDR3 coding DNA: TGTGCCAGCAGCTTAGAAGGGGGTCAGCCCCAGCATTTT. Translation: CASSLEGGQPQHF. V is TRBV7-8 and J is TRBJ1-5, with a possible D match to TRBD1 (6 bases). The V end was cut by 1 base, the J end by 6 bases, with 7 bases between. Germline V CDR1 and CDR2: SGHVS, FQNEAQ. The CDR3 consists of 13 residues.